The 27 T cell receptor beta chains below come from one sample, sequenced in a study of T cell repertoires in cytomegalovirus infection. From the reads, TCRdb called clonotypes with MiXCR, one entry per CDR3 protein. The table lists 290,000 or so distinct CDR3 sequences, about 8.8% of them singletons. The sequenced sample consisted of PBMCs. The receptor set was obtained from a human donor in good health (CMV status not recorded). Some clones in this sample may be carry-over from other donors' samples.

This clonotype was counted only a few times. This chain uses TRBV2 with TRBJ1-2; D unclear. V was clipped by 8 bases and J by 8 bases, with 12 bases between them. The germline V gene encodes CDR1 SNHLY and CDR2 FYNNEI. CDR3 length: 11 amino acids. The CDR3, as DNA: TGTGCCAGCGTAGGACCAAGGGGCTACACCTTC. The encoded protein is CASVGPRGYTF.

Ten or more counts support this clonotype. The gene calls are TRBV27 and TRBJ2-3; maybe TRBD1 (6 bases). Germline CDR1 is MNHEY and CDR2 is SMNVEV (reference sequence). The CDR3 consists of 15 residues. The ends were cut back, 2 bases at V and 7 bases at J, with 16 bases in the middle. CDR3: CASSLKGLRGYTQYF. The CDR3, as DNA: TGTGCCAGCAGTTTAAAGGGGCTCAGGGGCTATACGCAGTATTTT.

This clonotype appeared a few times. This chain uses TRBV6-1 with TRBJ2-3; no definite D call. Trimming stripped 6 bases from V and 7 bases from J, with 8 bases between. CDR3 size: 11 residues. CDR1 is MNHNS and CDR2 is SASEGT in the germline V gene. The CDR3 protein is CASSQSNTQYF. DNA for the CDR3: TGTGCCAGCAGCCAGTCGAATACGCAGTATTTT.

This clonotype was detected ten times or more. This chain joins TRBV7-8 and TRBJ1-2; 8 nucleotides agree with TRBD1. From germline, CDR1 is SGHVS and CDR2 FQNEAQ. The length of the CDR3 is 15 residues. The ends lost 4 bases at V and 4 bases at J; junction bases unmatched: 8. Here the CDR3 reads CASSSDQGASYGYTF. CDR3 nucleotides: TGTGCCAGCAGCTCAGACCAGGGGGCGTCCTATGGCTACACCTTC.

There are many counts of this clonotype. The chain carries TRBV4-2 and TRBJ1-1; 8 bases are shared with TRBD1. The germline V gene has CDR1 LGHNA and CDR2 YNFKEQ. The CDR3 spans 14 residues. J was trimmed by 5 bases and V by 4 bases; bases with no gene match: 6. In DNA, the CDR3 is TGTGCCAGCAGCCCCACAGGGGGACGGACTGAAGCTTTCTTT. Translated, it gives CASSPTGGRTEAFF.

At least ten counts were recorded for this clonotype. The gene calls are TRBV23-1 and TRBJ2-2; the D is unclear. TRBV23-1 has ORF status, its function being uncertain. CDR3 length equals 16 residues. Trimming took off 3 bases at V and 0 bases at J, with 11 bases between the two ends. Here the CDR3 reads CASSHGDGSNTGELFF. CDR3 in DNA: TGCGCCAGCAGTCATGGTGACGGATCGAACACCGGGGAGCTGTTTTTT.

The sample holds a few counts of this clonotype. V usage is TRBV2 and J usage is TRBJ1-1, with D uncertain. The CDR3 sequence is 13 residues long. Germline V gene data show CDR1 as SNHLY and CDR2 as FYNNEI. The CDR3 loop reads CESGRPGSTEAFF. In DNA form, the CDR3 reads TGTGAGTCGGGGAGGCCGGGTAGCACTGAAGCTTTCTTT. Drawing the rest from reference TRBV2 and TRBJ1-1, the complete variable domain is EPEVTQTPSHQVTQMGQEVILRCVPISNHLYFYWYRQILGQKVEFLVSFYNNEISEKSEIFDDQFSVERPDGSNFTLKIRSTKLEDSAMYFCESGRPGSTEAFFGQGTRLTVV.

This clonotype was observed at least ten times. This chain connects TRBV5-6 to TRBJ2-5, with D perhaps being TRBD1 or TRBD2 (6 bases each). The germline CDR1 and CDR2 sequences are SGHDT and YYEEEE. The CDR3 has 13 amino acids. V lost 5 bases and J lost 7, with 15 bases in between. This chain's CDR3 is CASSQGTLGTQYF. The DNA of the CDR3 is TGTGCCAGCAGTCAGGGGACTCTCGGGACCCAGTACTTC.

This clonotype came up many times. As DNA, the CDR3 is TGTGCCAGCAGCGGCCCTGAAGCTTTCTTT. This encodes CASSGPEAFF. The chain is built from TRBV2 and TRBJ1-1; D is ambiguous. Trimming took off 6 bases at V and 6 bases at J, with 5 bases between the two ends. Germline CDR1 SNHLY, CDR2 FYNNEI. This CDR3 is built from 10 residues.

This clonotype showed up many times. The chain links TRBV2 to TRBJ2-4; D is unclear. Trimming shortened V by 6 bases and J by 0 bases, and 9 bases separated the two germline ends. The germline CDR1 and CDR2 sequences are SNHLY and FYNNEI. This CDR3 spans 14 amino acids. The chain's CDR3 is CASRNSLAKNIQYF. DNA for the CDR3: TGTGCCAGCAGGAACAGTCTAGCCAAAAACATTCAGTACTTC.

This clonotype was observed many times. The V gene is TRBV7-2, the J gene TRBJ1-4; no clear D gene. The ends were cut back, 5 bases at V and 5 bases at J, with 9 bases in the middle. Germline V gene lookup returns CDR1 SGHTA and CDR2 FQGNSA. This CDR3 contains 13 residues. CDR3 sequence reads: CASSPGLNEKLFF. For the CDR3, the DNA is TGTGCCAGCAGCCCCGGGCTGAATGAAAAACTGTTTTTT.

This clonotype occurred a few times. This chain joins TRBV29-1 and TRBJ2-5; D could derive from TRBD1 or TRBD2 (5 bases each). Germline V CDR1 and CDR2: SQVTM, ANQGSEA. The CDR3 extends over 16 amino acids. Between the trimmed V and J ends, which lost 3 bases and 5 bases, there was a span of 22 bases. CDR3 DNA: TGCAGCGTTGACGGTCCGCTAACCGGGACCTGGGAGACCCAGTACTTC. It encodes CSVDGPLTGTWETQYF. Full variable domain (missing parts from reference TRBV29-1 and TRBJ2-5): SAVISQKPSRDICQRGTSLTIQCQVDSQVTMMFWYRQQPGQSLTLIATANQGSEATYESGFVIDKFPISRPNLTFSTLTVSNMSPEDSSIYLCSVDGPLTGTWETQYFGPGTRLLVL.

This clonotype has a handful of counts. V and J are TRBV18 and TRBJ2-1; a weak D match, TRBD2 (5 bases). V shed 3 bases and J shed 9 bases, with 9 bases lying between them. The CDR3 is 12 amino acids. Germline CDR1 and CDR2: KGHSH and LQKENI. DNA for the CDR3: TGTGCCAGCTCACCCCGGGAAATTGAGCAGTTCTTC. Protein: CASSPREIEQFF.

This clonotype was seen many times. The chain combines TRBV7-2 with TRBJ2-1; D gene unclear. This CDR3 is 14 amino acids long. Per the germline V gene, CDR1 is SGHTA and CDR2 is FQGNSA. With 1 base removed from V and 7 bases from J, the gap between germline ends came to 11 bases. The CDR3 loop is CASSLGSRENEQFF. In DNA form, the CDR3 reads TGTGCCAGCAGCTTAGGATCCAGAGAAAATGAGCAGTTCTTC.

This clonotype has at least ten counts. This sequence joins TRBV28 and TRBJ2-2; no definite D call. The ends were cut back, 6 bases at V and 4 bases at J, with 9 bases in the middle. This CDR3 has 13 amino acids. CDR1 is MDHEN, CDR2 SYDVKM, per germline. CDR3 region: CASSSDITGELFF. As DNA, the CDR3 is TGTGCCAGCAGCTCCGACATCACCGGGGAGCTGTTTTTT.

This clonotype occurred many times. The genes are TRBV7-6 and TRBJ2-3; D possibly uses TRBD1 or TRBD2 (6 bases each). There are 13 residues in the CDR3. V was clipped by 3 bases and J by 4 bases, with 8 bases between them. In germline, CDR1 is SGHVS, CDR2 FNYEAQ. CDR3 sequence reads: CASSFGGPDTQYF. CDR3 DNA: TGTGCCAGCAGCTTTGGGGGGCCAGATACGCAGTATTTT.

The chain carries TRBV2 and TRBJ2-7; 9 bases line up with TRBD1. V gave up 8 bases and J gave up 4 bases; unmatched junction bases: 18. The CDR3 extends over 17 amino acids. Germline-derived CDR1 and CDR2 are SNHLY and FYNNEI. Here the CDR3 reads CASQNTGTGKSKYEQYF. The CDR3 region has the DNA TGTGCCAGCCAAAATACCGGGACAGGGAAGTCAAAGTACGAGCAGTACTTC.

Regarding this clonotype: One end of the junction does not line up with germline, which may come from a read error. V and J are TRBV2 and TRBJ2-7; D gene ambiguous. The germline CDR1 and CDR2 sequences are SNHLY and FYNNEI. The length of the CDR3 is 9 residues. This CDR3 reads CASSSRPHF. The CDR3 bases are TGTGCCAGCTCCAGCAGGCCGCACTTC.

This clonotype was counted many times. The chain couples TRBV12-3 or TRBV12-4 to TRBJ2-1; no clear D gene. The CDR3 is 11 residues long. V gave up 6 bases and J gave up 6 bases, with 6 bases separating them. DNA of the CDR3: TGTGCCAGCAGCTCCCCCAATGAGCAGTTCTTC. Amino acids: CASSSPNEQFF.

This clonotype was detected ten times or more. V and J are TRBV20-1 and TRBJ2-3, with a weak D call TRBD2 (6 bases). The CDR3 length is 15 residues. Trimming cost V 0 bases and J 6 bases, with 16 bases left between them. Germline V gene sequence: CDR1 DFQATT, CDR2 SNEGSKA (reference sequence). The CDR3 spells CSAREGSAGLDTQYF. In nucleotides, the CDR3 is TGCAGTGCTAGAGAGGGGTCGGCGGGGTTGGATACGCAGTATTTT.

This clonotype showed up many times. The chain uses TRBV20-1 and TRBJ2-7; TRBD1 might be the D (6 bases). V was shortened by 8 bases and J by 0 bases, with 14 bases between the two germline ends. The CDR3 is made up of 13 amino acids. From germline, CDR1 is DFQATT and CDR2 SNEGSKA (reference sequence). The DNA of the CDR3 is TGCAGTTGTCGGACAGCCTCCTCCTACGAGCAGTACTTC. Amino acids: CSCRTASSYEQYF.

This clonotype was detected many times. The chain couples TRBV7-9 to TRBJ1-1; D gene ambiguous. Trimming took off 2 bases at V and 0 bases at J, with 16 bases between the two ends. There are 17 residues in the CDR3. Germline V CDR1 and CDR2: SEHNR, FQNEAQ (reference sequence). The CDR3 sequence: CASSLSDRLYMNTEAFF. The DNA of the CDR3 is TGTGCCAGCAGCTTATCAGATCGTCTATACATGAACACTGAAGCTTTCTTT.

This CDR3 is CSARGAGLAEETQYF. The DNA for the CDR3 is TGCAGTGCTAGAGGGGCAGGACTAGCGGAAGAGACCCAGTACTTC. This sequence joins TRBV20-1 and TRBJ2-5; 10 bases match TRBD2. The CDR3 totals 15 residues. Germline CDR1 DFQATT, CDR2 SNEGSKA (reference sequence). With 1 base clipped from V and 3 bases from J, the junction kept 5 bases outside the gene matches.

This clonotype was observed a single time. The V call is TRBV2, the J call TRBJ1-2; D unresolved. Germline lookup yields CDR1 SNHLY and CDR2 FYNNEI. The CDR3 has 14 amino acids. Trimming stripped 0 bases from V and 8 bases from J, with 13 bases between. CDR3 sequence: CASSEAMGIGGYTF. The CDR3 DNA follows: TGTGCCAGCAGTGAAGCGATGGGGATCGGCGGCTACACCTTC.

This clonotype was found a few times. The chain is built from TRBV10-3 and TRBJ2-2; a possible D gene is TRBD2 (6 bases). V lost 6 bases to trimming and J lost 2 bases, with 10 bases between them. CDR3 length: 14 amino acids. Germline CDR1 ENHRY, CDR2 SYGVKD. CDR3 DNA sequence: TGTGCCATCAGGTCTAGCGAAAACACCGGGGAGCTGTTTTTT. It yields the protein CAIRSSENTGELFF.

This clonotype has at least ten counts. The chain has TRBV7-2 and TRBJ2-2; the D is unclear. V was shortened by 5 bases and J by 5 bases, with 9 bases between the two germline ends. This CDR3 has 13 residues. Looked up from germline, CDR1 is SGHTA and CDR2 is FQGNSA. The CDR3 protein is CASSRTLTGELFF. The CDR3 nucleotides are TGTGCCAGCAGCCGGACCTTAACCGGGGAGCTGTTTTTT. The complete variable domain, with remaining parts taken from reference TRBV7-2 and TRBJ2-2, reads GAGVSQSPSNKVTEKGKDVELRCDPISGHTALYWYRQSLGQGLEFLIYFQGNSAPDKSGLPSDRFSAERTGGSVSTLTIQRTQQEDSAVYLCASSRTLTGELFFGEGSRLTVL.

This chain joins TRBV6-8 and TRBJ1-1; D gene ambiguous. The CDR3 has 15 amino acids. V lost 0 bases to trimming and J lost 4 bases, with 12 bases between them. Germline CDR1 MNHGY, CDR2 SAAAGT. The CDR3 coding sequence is TGTGCCAGCAGTTACTCAGTCAACCAGGCCACTGAAGCTTTCTTT. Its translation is CASSYSVNQATEAFF.